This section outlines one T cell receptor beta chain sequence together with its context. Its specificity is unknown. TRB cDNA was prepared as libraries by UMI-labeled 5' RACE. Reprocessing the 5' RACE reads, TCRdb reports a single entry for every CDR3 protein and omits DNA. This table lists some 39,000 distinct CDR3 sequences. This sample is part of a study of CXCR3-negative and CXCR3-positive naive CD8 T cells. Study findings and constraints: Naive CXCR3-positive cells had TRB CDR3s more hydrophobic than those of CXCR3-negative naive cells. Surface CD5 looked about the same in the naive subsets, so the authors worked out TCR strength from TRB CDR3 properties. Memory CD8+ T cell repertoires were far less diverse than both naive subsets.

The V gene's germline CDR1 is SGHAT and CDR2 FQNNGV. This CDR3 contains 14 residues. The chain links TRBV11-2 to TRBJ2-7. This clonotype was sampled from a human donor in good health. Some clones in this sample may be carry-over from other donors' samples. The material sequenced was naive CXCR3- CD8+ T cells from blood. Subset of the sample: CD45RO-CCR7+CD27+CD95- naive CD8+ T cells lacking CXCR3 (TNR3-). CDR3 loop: CASSFEGIGYEQYF. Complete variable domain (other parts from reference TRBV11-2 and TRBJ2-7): EAGVAQSPRYKIIEKRQSVAFWCNPISGHATLYWYQQILGQGPKLLIQFQNNGVVDDSQLPKDRFSAERLKGVDSTLKIQPAKLEDSAVYLCASSFEGIGYEQYFGPGTRLTVT.